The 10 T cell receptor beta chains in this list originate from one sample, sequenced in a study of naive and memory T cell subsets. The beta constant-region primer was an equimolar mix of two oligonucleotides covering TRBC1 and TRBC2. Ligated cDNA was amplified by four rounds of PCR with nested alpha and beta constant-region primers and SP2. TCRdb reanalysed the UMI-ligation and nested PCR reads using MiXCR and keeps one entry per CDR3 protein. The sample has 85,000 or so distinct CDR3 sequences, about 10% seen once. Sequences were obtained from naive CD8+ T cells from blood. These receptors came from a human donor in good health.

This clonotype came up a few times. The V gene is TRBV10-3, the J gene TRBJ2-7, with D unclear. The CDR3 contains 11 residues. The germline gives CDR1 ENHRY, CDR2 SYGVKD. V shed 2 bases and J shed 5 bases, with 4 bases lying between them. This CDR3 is CAISEEDEQYF. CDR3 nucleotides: TGTGCCATCAGTGAGGAGGACGAGCAGTACTTC.

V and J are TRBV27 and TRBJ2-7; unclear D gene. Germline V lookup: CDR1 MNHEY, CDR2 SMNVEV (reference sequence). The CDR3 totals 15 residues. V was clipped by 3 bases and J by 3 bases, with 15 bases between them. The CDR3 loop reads CASSFEERLGYEQYF. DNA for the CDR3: TGTGCCAGCAGTTTCGAAGAGAGGTTAGGCTACGAGCAGTACTTC.

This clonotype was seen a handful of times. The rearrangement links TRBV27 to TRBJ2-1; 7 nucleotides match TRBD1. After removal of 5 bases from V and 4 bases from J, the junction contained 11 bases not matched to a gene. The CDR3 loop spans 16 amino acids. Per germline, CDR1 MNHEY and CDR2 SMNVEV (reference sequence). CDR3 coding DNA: TGTGCCAGCAGTCTAAGCTCCGGGACAGAATACAATGAGCAGTTCTTC. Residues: CASSLSSGTEYNEQFF.

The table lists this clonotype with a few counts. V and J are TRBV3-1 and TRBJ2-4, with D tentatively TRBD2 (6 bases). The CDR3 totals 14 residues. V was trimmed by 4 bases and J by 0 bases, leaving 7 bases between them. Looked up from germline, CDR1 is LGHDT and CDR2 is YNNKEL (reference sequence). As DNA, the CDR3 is TGTGCCAGCAGCCCGGGACTAGCCAAAAACATTCAGTACTTC. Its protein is CASSPGLAKNIQYF.

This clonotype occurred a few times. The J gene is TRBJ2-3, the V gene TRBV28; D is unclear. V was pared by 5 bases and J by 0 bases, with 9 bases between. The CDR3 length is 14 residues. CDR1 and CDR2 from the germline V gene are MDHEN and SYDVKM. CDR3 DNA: TGTGCCAGCAGTCGGGCAGCTAGCACAGATACGCAGTATTTT. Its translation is CASSRAASTDTQYF.

CDR3 in amino acids: CASSLARANYGYTF. CDR3 in DNA: TGTGCCAGCAGCTTAGCCAGGGCTAACTATGGCTACACCTTC. V usage is TRBV7-9 and J usage is TRBJ1-2, with D possibly matching TRBD1 (5 bases). V was clipped by 0 bases and J by 0 bases, with 5 bases between them. This CDR3 is built from 14 residues. Germline loops: CDR1 SEHNR, CDR2 FQNEAQ (reference sequence).

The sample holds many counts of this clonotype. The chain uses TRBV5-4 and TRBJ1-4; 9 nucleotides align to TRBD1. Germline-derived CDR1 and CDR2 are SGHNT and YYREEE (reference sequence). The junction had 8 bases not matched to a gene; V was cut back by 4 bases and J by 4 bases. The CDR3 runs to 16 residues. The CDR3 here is CASSMFGQGRNEKLFF. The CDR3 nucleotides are TGTGCCAGCAGCATGTTCGGACAGGGGCGTAATGAAAAACTGTTTTTT.

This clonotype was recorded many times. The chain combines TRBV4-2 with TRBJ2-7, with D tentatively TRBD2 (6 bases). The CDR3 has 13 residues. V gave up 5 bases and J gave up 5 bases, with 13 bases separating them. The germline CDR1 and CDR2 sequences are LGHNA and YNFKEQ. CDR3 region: CASSSSGVDEQYF. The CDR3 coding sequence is TGTGCCAGCAGCTCATCGGGGGTGGACGAGCAGTACTTC.

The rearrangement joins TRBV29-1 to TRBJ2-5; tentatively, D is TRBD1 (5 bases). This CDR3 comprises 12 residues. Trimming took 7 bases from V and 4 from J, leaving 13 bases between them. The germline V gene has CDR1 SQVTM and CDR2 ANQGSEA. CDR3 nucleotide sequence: TGCAGCGCCAGGGATAAGTTAGAGACCCAGTACTTC. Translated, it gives CSARDKLETQYF.

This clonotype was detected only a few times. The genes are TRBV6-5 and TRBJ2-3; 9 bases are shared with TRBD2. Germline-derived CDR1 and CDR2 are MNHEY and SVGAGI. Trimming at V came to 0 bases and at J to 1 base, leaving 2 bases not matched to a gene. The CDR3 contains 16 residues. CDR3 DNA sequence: TGTGCCAGCAGTTACTCGGTAGCGGGAGGCACAGATACGCAGTATTTT. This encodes CASSYSVAGGTDTQYF.